This passage covers 14 T cell receptor beta chains from one sample sequenced in a study of shared clonotypes between healthy human individuals. The protocol was immunoSEQ multiplex PCR, while the TCRdb copy is restricted to in-frame clones and leaves out a portion. Altogether about 2.3 million clones are present, around 93% being singletons, with the ten largest covering around 0.4%. The sequencing sample was made of naive CD4+ T cells from PBMCs. Stated subset: CD45RA+ positively selected. The receptors derive from a man aged 18 to 30 in good health. Some clones in this sample may be carry-over from other donors' samples.

The chain couples TRBV7-2 to TRBJ2-3, with 9 bases fitting TRBD2. The CDR3 has 16 amino acids. Germline CDR1 is SGHTA and CDR2 is FQGNSA. The trim removed 3 bases at V and 4 bases at J, leaving 8 bases unmatched. The chain's CDR3 is CASSFQAGGPSDTQYF. DNA of the CDR3: TGTGCCAGCAGCTTTCAGGCGGGAGGGCCCTCAGATACGCAGTATTTT.

The rearrangement links TRBV5-1 to TRBJ2-7; TRBD2 aligns across 13 bases. CDR3 length: 14 residues. Germline-derived CDR1 and CDR2 are SGHRS and YFSETQ. With V trimmed by 3 bases and J by 5 bases, 2 bases remained unmatched. Written as DNA, the CDR3 is TGCGCCAGCAGCTCCGGGACTAGCGGGAACGAGCAGTACTTC. Its translation: CASSSGTSGNEQYF.

This chain links TRBV28 with TRBJ1-3; perhaps TRBD1 as D (6 bases). CDR1 is MDHEN, CDR2 SYDVKM, per germline. This CDR3 is 13 amino acids long. The germline V and J ends were trimmed by 8 bases and 6 bases, with 14 bases remaining between them. The CDR3 region is CASRTGNLNTIYF. The CDR3 DNA reads TGTGCCAGCCGCACAGGGAACCTAAACACCATATATTTT.

The CDR3 loop is CASSSPRGLNQPQHF. Here the CDR3 DNA reads TGTGCCAGCAGTTCGCCCAGGGGGTTAAATCAGCCCCAGCATTTT. The chain carries TRBV28 and TRBJ1-5; 7 nucleotides match TRBD1. Germline loops: CDR1 MDHEN, CDR2 SYDVKM. V lost 4 bases, J lost 4 bases, and 7 bases stayed unmatched. This CDR3 contains 15 residues.

As to this clone: Distinct nucleotide sequences in the sample also encode this CDR3. The chain is built from TRBV5-1 and TRBJ1-3, with a weak D call TRBD1 (5 bases). This CDR3 spans 15 amino acids. Trimming removed 0 bases from V and 1 base from J, with 8 bases in between. CDR1 is SGHRS, CDR2 YFSETQ, per germline. CDR3: CASSLGQFSGNTIYF. The DNA for the CDR3 is TGCGCCAGCAGCTTGGGACAGTTTTCTGGAAACACCATATATTTT.

This sequence joins TRBV28 and TRBJ2-3; TRBD2 aligns across 10 bases. Germline-derived CDR1 and CDR2 are MDHEN and SYDVKM. Trimming cost V 10 bases and J 4 bases; bases outside gene matches: 11. CDR3 length: 15 residues. CDR3 residues: CAILAGGALSDTQYF. In DNA form, the CDR3 reads TGTGCCATATTAGCGGGAGGCGCCCTCTCAGATACGCAGTATTTT.

This chain uses TRBV5-1 with TRBJ2-5; D uncertain. V was cut by 0 bases and J by 2 bases, with 17 bases left in between. This CDR3 spans 17 amino acids. From germline, CDR1 is SGHRS and CDR2 YFSETQ. CDR3: CASSLGVGQGLQETQYF. The CDR3 DNA follows: TGCGCCAGCAGCTTGGGGGTTGGCCAAGGGCTTCAAGAGACCCAGTACTTC. The variable domain in full, completed from reference TRBV5-1 and TRBJ2-5, reads KAGVTQTPRYLIKTRGQQVTLSCSPISGHRSVSWYQQTPGQGLQFLFEYFSETQRNKGNFPGRFSGRQFSNSRSEMNVSTLELGDSALYLCASSLGVGQGLQETQYFGPGTRLLVL.

The chain is built from TRBV28 and TRBJ2-7; 7 bases agree with TRBD1. The germline gives CDR1 MDHEN, CDR2 SYDVKM. Unmatched junction bases numbered 16, after V lost 6 bases and J lost 2 bases. This CDR3 comprises 17 residues. The CDR3 DNA is TGTGCCAGCAGCCTTATCTCCTCGAGGGACAGTGCCTACGAGCAGTACTTC. It encodes CASSLISSRDSAYEQYF.

The chain couples TRBV6-4 to TRBJ1-5; tentative D call: TRBD1 (5 bases). CDR3 length: 15 amino acids. Trimming stripped 4 bases from V and 4 bases from J, with 14 bases between. Germline lookup yields CDR1 MRHNA and CDR2 SNTAGT. The CDR3 reads CASSGSRDGNQPQHF. CDR3 in DNA: TGTGCCAGCAGTGGATCGCGGGACGGGAATCAGCCCCAGCATTTT.

The genes are TRBV6-5 and TRBJ2-2; no clear D gene. Germline V CDR1 and CDR2: MNHEY, SVGAGI. With 2 bases removed from V and 7 bases from J, the gap between germline ends came to 11 bases. The CDR3 runs 14 residues. CDR3 nucleotides: TGTGCCAGCAGTTACCCCGGTAGGCTCGGGGAGCTGTTTTTT. Its translation is CASSYPGRLGELFF.

The CDR3 sequence: CASSVGLAGLNYNEQFF. In DNA, the CDR3 is TGTGCCAGCAGCGTCGGACTAGCGGGACTGAACTACAATGAGCAGTTCTTC. V usage is TRBV5-6 and J usage is TRBJ2-1, with TRBD2 matching over 12 bases. This CDR3 has 17 amino acids. Trimming cost V 4 bases and J 3 bases; bases outside gene matches: 8. Germline V gene lookup returns CDR1 SGHDT and CDR2 YYEEEE.

V and J are TRBV28 and TRBJ1-6, with D possibly matching TRBD1 (6 bases). The germline V gene has CDR1 MDHEN and CDR2 SYDVKM. Trimming cost V 6 bases and J 5 bases, with 20 bases left between them. The CDR3 length is 17 residues. CDR3 sequence reads: CASSSSVAQGDNSPLHF. CDR3 bases: TGTGCCAGCAGCTCTTCCGTAGCACAGGGCGATAATTCACCCCTCCACTTT.

As concerns this clone: Other nucleotide sequences from this sample produce the same CDR3. The rearrangement joins TRBV10-3 to TRBJ2-7, with D tentatively TRBD1 (6 bases). V lost 7 bases, J lost 3 bases, and 16 bases lay in between. The CDR3 sequence is 14 residues long. Germline lookup yields CDR1 ENHRY and CDR2 SYGVKD. The CDR3 region is CAITSDRDIYEQYF. In nucleotides, the CDR3 is TGTGCCATCACCTCCGACCGGGACATCTACGAGCAGTACTTC.

CDR3 region: CAWSRAGPFQETQYF. The DNA of the CDR3 is TGTGCCTGGAGTCGGGCGGGGCCATTTCAAGAGACCCAGTACTTC. The gene calls are TRBV30 and TRBJ2-5; possible D gene TRBD2, 6 bases. The germline V gene has CDR1 GTSNPN and CDR2 SVGIG (reference sequence). The CDR3 contains 15 residues. Deletions cut 2 bases from V and 2 bases from J, with 15 bases between.